This T cell receptor beta chain was identified during a study of cytomegalovirus exposure and HLA in healthy donors. Whole-study results and caveats: Most of the CMV-associated TCR beta chains (in a later analysis) appeared to be HLA-restricted.

60 Vbeta and 13 Jbeta primers were used in PCR. Sequencing used immunoSEQ multiplex PCR; TCRdb keeps in-frame clones, though not all of them. Altogether about 90,000 clones are present, about nine tenths being singletons, with the ten largest covering 2% to 2.5%. This clone was seen once. Its antigen remains unidentified. The trim removed 3 bases at V and 7 bases at J, leaving 6 bases unmatched. CDR1 and CDR2 from the germline V gene are MNHEY and SMNVEV (reference sequence). The CDR3 runs to 16 residues. The chain has TRBV27 and TRBJ2-1; TRBD2 matches 13 bases. The sample was PBMCs. The sequence derives from a man aged 18 to 29 in good health and CMV-seronegative. CDR3 sequence (DNA): TGTGCCAGCAGTTTCGGACTAGCGGGAGTACAAAATGAGCAGTTCTTC. It translates to CASSFGLAGVQNEQFF.